This T cell receptor beta chain appears in the sequencing data of a study of identical twins' blood T cells. Broader study findings: Out-of-frame TCRbeta clonotypes reportedly had markedly more similar V usage in twins than unrelated donors. Twin repertoire similarity may partly reflect shared environment.

TCR cDNA libraries came from RNA via a modified published protocol. One entry per CDR3 protein, called by TCRdb with MiXCR from the 5' RACE reads. The repertoire holds 350,000 to 450,000 distinct CDR3 sequences, with 25% to 35% as singletons. Concerning this clonotype: The antigen is undetermined. This may come from a read error, since a much larger clone is one base off.

Donors were six healthy women in three monozygous twin pairs. Trimming pared 6 bases from V and 4 bases from J, leaving 21 bases between. The V gene's germline CDR1 is DFQATT and CDR2 SNEGSKA (reference sequence). This CDR3 contains 15 residues. The chain recombines TRBV20-1 with TRBJ1-2, with D possibly being TRBD1 (5 bases). This sequence was found in a woman between 18 and 55 years old in good health. Sample: PBMCs. CDR3 DNA sequence: TGCAGTGCCTGGGACTTTTCCCTCCAGGGCTATGGCTACACCTTC. It codes for CSAWDFSLQGYGYTF.